The 13 T cell receptor beta chains below all came from one sample that was sequenced in a study of blood T cells in healthy people across ages. With a J-beta primer mix and a sample-barcoded 5' primer, a second PCR ran roughly 6 to 11 cycles. TCRdb re-called the 5' RACE reads through MiXCR, storing one row per CDR3 protein. The data show approximately 680,000 distinct CDR3 sequences, about a third seen once. Specimen: blood. These receptors all come from a woman aged 80 or older in good health.

This clonotype has only a few counts. The chain joins TRBV5-1 to TRBJ1-6, with 8 nucleotides matching TRBD1. The CDR3 is 15 residues long. Trimming at V came to 3 bases and at J to 6 bases, leaving 5 bases not matched to a gene. CDR1 is SGHRS and CDR2 is YFSETQ in the germline V gene. CDR3 in amino acids: CASSSFGQGNSPLHF. The CDR3 DNA reads TGCGCCAGCAGCTCGTTTGGACAGGGTAATTCACCCCTCCACTTT.

The CDR3 DNA follows: TGTGCCAGCAGCCAAGGGCTAGGGACGAGGGGGGGCGAGCAGTACTTC. It translates to CASSQGLGTRGGEQYF. The V gene is TRBV3-1, the J gene TRBJ2-5; tentative D call: TRBD2 (7 bases). The closer fit of TRBJ2-7 to the DNA end suggests the J call may be wrong. Germline-derived CDR1 and CDR2 are LGHDT and YNNKEL (reference sequence). The CDR3 spans 16 residues.

Remarks on this clonotype: This may be a read error, as it is one base from a much larger clone. The chain uses TRBV6-5 and TRBJ2-4, with unresolved D. Germline V CDR1 and CDR2: MNHEY, SVGAGI. This CDR3 has 13 amino acids. The CDR3 region has the DNA TGTGCCAGCAGGTACTCGCCCTTAGGCATTCAGTACTTC. Its protein is CASRYSPLGIQYF.

This clonotype showed up many times. V usage is TRBV6-5 and J usage is TRBJ2-1; TRBD2 matches at 11 bases. This CDR3 comprises 16 residues. Trimming removed 0 bases from V and 8 bases from J; junction bases left unmatched: 6. The germline gives CDR1 MNHEY, CDR2 SVGAGI. DNA for the CDR3: TGTGCCAGCAGTTACTCCAGACTAGCGGGGATCCATGAGCAGTTCTTC. This encodes CASSYSRLAGIHEQFF.

This clonotype was detected a few times. The chain carries TRBV9 and TRBJ1-6; D remains unclear. There are 14 residues in the CDR3. Trimming stripped 0 bases from V and 11 bases from J, with 12 bases between. Germline-derived CDR1 and CDR2 are SGDLS and YYNGEE. Written as DNA, the CDR3 is TGTGCCAGCAGCGTAGAAGGGAAACGGACACCCCTCCACTTT. It is translated as CASSVEGKRTPLHF.

In its sample, this clonotype was seen a few times. The chain joins TRBV15 to TRBJ2-3; the D call may be TRBD1 or TRBD2 (5 bases each). The CDR3 consists of 15 residues. V was pared by 3 bases and J by 0 bases, with 10 bases between. CDR1 and CDR2 from the germline V gene are LNHNV and YYDKDF (reference sequence). The CDR3 is CATSSLWGSTDTQYF. As DNA, the CDR3 is TGTGCCACCAGCAGCCTTTGGGGGAGCACAGATACGCAGTATTTT.

Comment on this clonotype: This may arise from a read error, as a much more abundant clone is one base away. The chain has TRBV24-1 and TRBJ2-1; D perhaps matches TRBD2 (5 bases). The CDR3 is 13 amino acids. Germline values: CDR1 KGHDR, CDR2 SFDVKD. The CDR3 is CATRDFGEREQFF. The CDR3, as DNA: TGTGCCACCAGGGATTTCGGGGAACGTGAGCAGTTCTTC.

For the CDR3, the DNA is TGTGCCACCAGCAGAGGGGAGGGGGCTGTGGCAGATACGCAGTATTTT. As protein: CATSRGEGAVADTQYF. This chain links TRBV15 with TRBJ2-3; either TRBD1 or TRBD2 may fit D (7 bases each). CDR1 is LNHNV and CDR2 is YYDKDF in the germline V gene (reference sequence). V was pared by 1 base and J by 4 bases, with 15 bases between. The CDR3 length is 16 residues.

This clonotype has ten or more counts. CDR3 loop: CASSLSVYGYTF. The CDR3 DNA reads as TGTGCCAGCAGTTTATCCGTCTATGGCTACACCTTC. The chain links TRBV12-3 or TRBV12-4 to TRBJ1-2; D unclear. Trimming took off 2 bases at V and 4 bases at J, with 5 bases between the two ends. The CDR3 length is 12 residues.

A word on this clonotype: This clone may be a read error of a much larger clone one base away. The chain uses TRBV7-2 and TRBJ2-4, with a weak D call TRBD2 (6 bases). The J call could be wrong; TRBJ2-7 is a better fit for the DNA end. Germline V lookup: CDR1 SGHTA, CDR2 FQGNSA. This CDR3 contains 14 residues. CDR3 sequence reads: CASSLAGRRDEQYF. DNA of the CDR3: TGTGCCAGCAGCTTAGCTGGGAGGAGGGACGAGCAGTACTTC.

This clonotype was found a few times. Just one base apart from a much larger clone, this may be a read error. CDR3 in amino acids: CACSPSSYELYF. In nucleotides, the CDR3 is TGTGCCTGCAGCCCGTCTTCCTACGAGCTGTACTTC. The chain joins TRBV7-2 to TRBJ2-5; D gene ambiguous. CDR3 size: 12 residues. Germline lookup yields CDR1 SGHTA and CDR2 FQGNSA.

This clonotype was seen ten or more times. The CDR3 loop is CASSLYGGRTDTQYF. The CDR3 DNA is TGTGCCAGCAGCTTATATGGTGGGAGAACAGATACGCAGTATTTT. The chain joins TRBV7-3 to TRBJ2-3, with D possibly being TRBD2 (5 bases). Germline V lookup: CDR1 SGHTA, CDR2 FQGTGA. Trimming removed 2 bases at V and 3 bases at J, with 12 bases between. The CDR3 has 15 amino acids.

Note on this clonotype: A much more abundant neighbour one base away suggests this may be a read error. This sequence joins TRBV3-1 and TRBJ1-2, with D unresolved. Germline V gene sequence: CDR1 LGHDT, CDR2 YNNKEL (reference sequence). The CDR3 has 13 residues. CDR3 residues: CASSQVEGYDYTF. In DNA, the CDR3 is TGTGCCAGCAGCCAAGTCGAGGGCTATGACTACACCTTC.